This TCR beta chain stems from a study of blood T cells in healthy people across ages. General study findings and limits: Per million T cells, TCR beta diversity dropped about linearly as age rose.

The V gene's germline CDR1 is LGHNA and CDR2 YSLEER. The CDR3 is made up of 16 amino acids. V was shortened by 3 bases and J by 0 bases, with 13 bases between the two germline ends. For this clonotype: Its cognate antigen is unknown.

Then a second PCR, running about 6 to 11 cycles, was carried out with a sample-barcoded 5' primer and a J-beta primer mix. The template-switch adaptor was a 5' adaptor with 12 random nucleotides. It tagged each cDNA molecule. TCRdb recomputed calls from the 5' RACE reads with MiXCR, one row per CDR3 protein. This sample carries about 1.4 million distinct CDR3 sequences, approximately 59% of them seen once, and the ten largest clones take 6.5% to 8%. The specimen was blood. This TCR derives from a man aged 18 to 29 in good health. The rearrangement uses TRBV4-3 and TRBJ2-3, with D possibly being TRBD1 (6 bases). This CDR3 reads CASSHPRTESTDTQYF. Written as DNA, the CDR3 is TGCGCCAGCAGCCATCCTAGGACAGAGAGCACAGATACGCAGTATTTT.